The 20 T cell receptor beta chains given below trace back to one sample, sequenced in a study of CD8 T cells in ankylosing spondylitis. Study results and limitations: A TCR beta motif of about 8 highly homologous variants seemed to mark ankylosing spondylitis blood.

The antigens of these receptors remain unknown. TCRdb called the 5' RACE reads again in MiXCR, with one record for every CDR3 protein. The profile shows around 440,000 distinct CDR3 sequences, approximately 17% of them singletons. Sequenced: blood, either unsorted or a sorted T cell fraction (not recorded which). All receptors derive from a male donor with ankylosing spondylitis.

This chain links TRBV28 with TRBJ1-3; perhaps TRBD1 as D (5 bases). CDR3 length: 15 amino acids. In germline, CDR1 is MDHEN, CDR2 SYDVKM. V gave up 5 bases and J gave up 3 bases, with 14 bases separating them. CDR3 sequence reads: CASSITGTHGNTIYF. CDR3 in DNA: TGTGCCAGCAGTATAACCGGGACTCATGGAAACACCATATATTTT.

The chain recombines TRBV20-1 with TRBJ2-1; TRBD1 matches 9 bases. Germline lookup yields CDR1 DFQATT and CDR2 SNEGSKA (reference sequence). The CDR3 has 13 residues. Trimming removed 2 bases from V and 8 bases from J; junction bases left unmatched: 4. The CDR3 protein is CSARLTGGHEQFF. The CDR3 bases are TGCAGTGCTAGACTCACAGGGGGCCATGAGCAGTTCTTC.

The chain employs TRBV2 and TRBJ1-2; TRBD1 aligns across 7 bases. CDR1 and CDR2 (germline): SNHLY, FYNNEI. V gave up 3 bases and J gave up 4 bases; unmatched junction bases: 5. The CDR3 totals 14 residues. The CDR3 here is CASSEDRLSYGYTF. The CDR3 bases are TGTGCCAGCAGTGAGGACAGGCTGTCCTATGGCTACACCTTC.

This clonotype has only a few counts. This chain uses TRBV20-1 with TRBJ2-7; D is ambiguous. This CDR3 region has 13 residues. V was shortened by 3 bases and J by 2 bases, with 11 bases between the two germline ends. From germline, CDR1 is DFQATT and CDR2 SNEGSKA (reference sequence). This CDR3 reads CSASGPSPYEQYF. CDR3 coding DNA: TGCAGTGCTAGCGGCCCATCCCCCTACGAGCAGTACTTC.

This chain connects TRBV5-1 to TRBJ1-6, with D tentatively TRBD1 (5 bases). The CDR3 contains 14 residues. Germline-derived CDR1 and CDR2 are SGHRS and YFSETQ. V was trimmed by 0 bases and J by 12 bases, leaving 13 bases between them. The CDR3: CASSLEARGRPLHF. The CDR3 bases are TGCGCCAGCAGCTTGGAGGCGCGGGGGAGACCCCTCCACTTT.

The chain carries TRBV20-1 and TRBJ1-4, with 9 bases identical to TRBD1. The trim removed 5 bases at V and 7 bases at J, leaving 5 bases unmatched. Germline V CDR1 and CDR2: DFQATT, SNEGSKA (reference sequence). This CDR3 region has 13 residues. The CDR3 protein is CSAQQGAGEKLFF. CDR3 DNA: TGCAGTGCTCAACAGGGGGCGGGTGAAAAACTGTTTTTT.

A few counts support this clonotype. V usage is TRBV20-1 and J usage is TRBJ2-1; the match to TRBD2 covers 16 bases. Per the germline V gene, CDR1 is DFQATT and CDR2 is SNEGSKA (reference sequence). J was trimmed by 8 bases and V by 6 bases; bases with no gene match: 10. The CDR3 consists of 16 residues. For the CDR3, the DNA is TGCAGTGCGCCTTGGGGACTAGCGGGAGGGCCCCATGAGCAGTTCTTC. This gives the protein CSAPWGLAGGPHEQFF.

This clonotype was seen a single time. This chain links TRBV5-6 with TRBJ1-1; the match to TRBD1 covers 11 bases. Germline V CDR1 and CDR2: SGHDT, YYEEEE. The CDR3 length is 17 residues. V trimming: 1 base; J trimming: 6 bases; junction bases outside the gene matches: 11. Written as DNA, the CDR3 is TGTGCCAGCAGCTTGTACCGGGACAGGGGGACGGTCTCTGAAGCTTTCTTT. Its protein is CASSLYRDRGTVSEAFF. The whole variable domain, filled in from reference TRBV5-6 and TRBJ1-1, reads DAGVTQSPTHLIKTRGQQVTLRCSPKSGHDTVSWYQQALGQGPQFIFQYYEEEERQRGNFPDRFSGHQFPNYSSELNVNALLLGDSALYLCASSLYRDRGTVSEAFFGQGTRLTVV.

V is TRBV5-1 and J is TRBJ2-5; 9 bases match TRBD1. The ends lost 0 bases at V and 0 bases at J; junction bases unmatched: 3. The CDR3 runs 16 residues. The germline gives CDR1 SGHRS, CDR2 YFSETQ. In nucleotides, the CDR3 is TGCGCCAGCAGCTTGGCCGGGACAGGGAACCAAGAGACCCAGTACTTC. Encoded protein: CASSLAGTGNQETQYF. The variable domain in full, with the rest retrieved from reference TRBV5-1 and TRBJ2-5, is KAGVTQTPRYLIKTRGQQVTLSCSPISGHRSVSWYQQTPGQGLQFLFEYFSETQRNKGNFPGRFSGRQFSNSRSEMNVSTLELGDSALYLCASSLAGTGNQETQYFGPGTRLLVL.

The V gene is TRBV30, the J gene TRBJ2-2; 8 bases line up with TRBD2. The germline gives CDR1 GTSNPN, CDR2 SVGIG (reference sequence). J was trimmed by 0 bases and V by 8 bases; bases with no gene match: 5. The CDR3 is 14 residues long. CDR3 bases: TGTGCCCGGGAGGGGACCCCGAACACCGGGGAGCTGTTTTTT. Its translation: CAREGTPNTGELFF.

This clonotype was found a few times. The rearrangement links TRBV7-2 to TRBJ2-7, with TRBD1 identical over 8 bases. Germline V lookup: CDR1 SGHTA, CDR2 FQGNSA. The CDR3 runs 15 residues. V lost 5 bases to trimming and J lost 4 bases; unmatched junction nucleotides: 10. This chain's CDR3 is CASSPGGQARYEQYF. CDR3 DNA: TGTGCCAGCAGCCCCGGGGGACAGGCTCGGTACGAGCAGTACTTC.

There are a few counts of this clonotype. This may be a read error: a much more frequent sequence differs by one nucleotide. The J gene is TRBJ1-1, the V gene TRBV27; D gene uncertain. From germline, CDR1 is MNHEY and CDR2 SMNVEV (reference sequence). The CDR3 totals 11 residues. This CDR3 reads CASSRNSEAFF. CDR3 nucleotides: TGTGCCAGCAGCCGGAACTCTGAAGCTTTCTTT.

The chain carries TRBV18 and TRBJ1-2; D may be TRBD1 (6 bases). The V gene lost 3 bases and the J gene lost 5 bases, with 19 bases spanning the gap. This CDR3 has 16 amino acids. Germline-derived CDR1 and CDR2 are KGHSH and LQKENI. The CDR3 here is CASSPPGTTGGYGYTF. In DNA form, the CDR3 reads TGTGCCAGCTCACCCCCCGGCACGACAGGCGGATATGGCTACACCTTC.

The rearrangement joins TRBV28 to TRBJ1-5; TRBD1 is a possible D gene (5 bases). V was cut by 4 bases and J by 2 bases, with 12 bases left in between. The CDR3 sequence is 15 residues long. Germline V gene sequence: CDR1 MDHEN, CDR2 SYDVKM. The CDR3 is CASSYLGGGNQPQHF. The CDR3 DNA is TGTGCCAGCAGTTACCTCGGGGGTGGCAATCAGCCCCAGCATTTT.

The rearrangement uses TRBV2 and TRBJ1-4, with 8 bases lining up with TRBD1. There are 14 residues in the CDR3. V shed 6 bases and J 8 bases; nucleotides not matched to a gene: 8. CDR1 is SNHLY, CDR2 FYNNEI, per germline. CDR3 residues: CASRLRGLVEKLFF. The CDR3 coding sequence is TGTGCCAGCAGGCTCAGGGGGCTGGTCGAAAAACTGTTTTTT.

The chain couples TRBV4-3 to TRBJ1-6; weak D call: TRBD1 (5 bases). V was clipped by 1 base and J by 8 bases, with 12 bases between them. Per the germline V gene, CDR1 is LGHNA and CDR2 is YSLEER. The CDR3 is 15 amino acids. This CDR3 reads CASSQGDRPDSPLHF. The CDR3 DNA sequence: TGCGCCAGCAGCCAAGGGGACCGTCCCGATTCACCCCTCCACTTT.

CDR3 nucleotides: TGTGCCAGCAGTTTTTGGGCAGGGGGTCGAAACACCATATATTTT. Protein product: CASSFWAGGRNTIYF. The chain is built from TRBV12-3 or TRBV12-4 and TRBJ1-3, with TRBD1 identical over 7 bases. There are 15 residues in the CDR3. J was trimmed by 5 bases and V by 3 bases; bases with no gene match: 7.

V is TRBV5-1 and J is TRBJ1-6; D is unresolved. Trimming left V 3 bases short and J 7 bases short, with 11 bases between. Germline CDR1 reads SGHRS; CDR2 reads YFSETQ. The CDR3 extends over 14 amino acids. The chain's CDR3 is CASSSGPINSPLHF. Here the CDR3 DNA reads TGCGCCAGCAGCTCCGGGCCGATAAATTCACCCCTCCACTTT.

This clonotype was detected only a few times. The V and J genes are TRBV7-8 and TRBJ1-5; possible D gene TRBD1, 5 bases. CDR1 SGHVS and CDR2 FQNEAQ come from the germline V gene. Trimming removed 0 bases at V and 8 bases at J, with 17 bases between. The CDR3 runs 16 residues. The CDR3 region has the DNA TGTGCCAGCAGCTTAGCCAGGAGGGGCAGGGAGAAGCCCCAGCATTTT. It encodes CASSLARRGREKPQHF.

The gene calls are TRBV7-2 and TRBJ2-5; D perhaps matches TRBD2 (6 bases). CDR1 and CDR2 (germline): SGHTA, FQGNSA. The CDR3 sequence is 14 residues long. The V gene lost 4 bases and the J gene lost 5 bases, with 14 bases spanning the gap. CDR3 loop: CASSSDSGAETQYF. The DNA for the CDR3 is TGTGCCAGCAGCTCAGATAGCGGCGCGGAGACCCAGTACTTC. Using reference TRBV7-2 and TRBJ2-5 for the parts outside the CDR3, the full variable domain is GAGVSQSPSNKVTEKGKDVELRCDPISGHTALYWYRQSLGQGLEFLIYFQGNSAPDKSGLPSDRFSAERTGGSVSTLTIQRTQQEDSAVYLCASSSDSGAETQYFGPGTRLLVL.